A selection of T cell receptor beta chains follows, all from one sample in a study of blood T cell repertoires in COVID-19. Assay: immunoSEQ multiplex PCR; the TCRdb copy retains only in-frame clones and omits some. This sample has 75,000 to 100,000 clones, with roughly four fifths found just once. The material sequenced was peripheral blood. These receptors came from a man aged 50-60 years with active or convalescent COVID-19. Both conserved end residues are part of each CDR3. D genes are given only for firm matches. Clone size appears in some rows only: once, few, many, or a class for an expanded clone.

V: TRBV7-9
J: TRBJ2-5
D: TRBD1
size: NA
CDR3: CASSLTGGGETQYF
DNA: TGTGCCAGCAGCTTGACAGGGGGGGGCGAGACCCAGTACTTC

V: TRBV5-1
J: TRBJ2-5
D: NA
size: NA
CDR3: CASSLETKETQYF
DNA: TGCGCCAGCAGCTTGGAGACAAAAGAGACCCAGTACTTC

V: TRBV15
J: TRBJ2-7
D: TRBD1
size: NA
CDR3: CATSRAPGQGSDEQYF
DNA: TGTGCCACCAGCAGAGCTCCGGGACAGGGGTCCGACGAGCAGTACTTC

V: TRBV2
J: TRBJ2-3
D: NA
size: NA
CDR3: CASSDPDSIRTDTQYF
DNA: TGTGCCAGCAGTGACCCAGACAGTATTCGCACAGATACGCAGTATTTT

V: TRBV4-3
J: TRBJ2-7
D: TRBD2
size: NA
CDR3: CASSQELISGGLATSYEQYF
DNA: TGCGCCAGCAGCCAAGAATTAATATCGGGTGGACTAGCGACTTCCTACGAGCAGTACTTC

V: TRBV10-3
J: TRBJ1-3
D: TRBD1
size: NA
CDR3: CAISGDSLSGNTIYF
DNA: TGTGCCATCAGTGGGGACAGCCTCTCTGGAAACACCATATATTTT

V: TRBV15
J: TRBJ2-5
D: TRBD2
size: NA
CDR3: CATSVAGGRETQYF
DNA: TGTGCCACCAGCGTTGCGGGGGGCAGGGAGACCCAGTACTTC

V: TRBV5-1
J: TRBJ2-3
D: NA
size: NA
CDR3: CASSLAQGVDTQYF
DNA: TGCGCCAGCAGCTTGGCCCAGGGTGTGGATACGCAGTATTTT

V: TRBV7-9
J: TRBJ2-5
D: TRBD1
size: NA
CDR3: CASSPGTGQGKETQYF
DNA: TGTGCCAGCAGCCCGGGAACCGGACAGGGCAAGGAGACCCAGTACTTC

V: TRBV4-1
J: TRBJ1-2
D: NA
size: once
CDR3: CASSQDPDSANYGYTF
DNA: TGCGCCAGCAGCCAGGACCCAGACAGTGCTAACTATGGCTACACCTTC

V: TRBV7-6
J: TRBJ1-6
D: NA
size: NA
CDR3: CASSLDPATGSISYNSPLHF
DNA: TGTGCCAGCAGCTTAGATCCCGCGACAGGATCCATCTCCTATAATTCACCCCTCCACTTT

V: TRBV4-2
J: TRBJ1-2
D: TRBD1
size: NA
CDR3: CASSQARDRGDYGYTF
DNA: TGTGCCAGCAGCCAAGCCAGGGACAGGGGCGACTATGGCTACACCTTC

V: TRBV10-3
J: TRBJ2-3
D: TRBD2
size: once
CDR3: CAISPLAKTDTQYF
DNA: TGTGCCATCAGCCCACTAGCGAAGACAGATACGCAGTATTTT

V: TRBV28
J: TRBJ1-4
D: NA
size: NA
CDR3: CASSLSHSATNEKLFF
DNA: TGTGCCAGCAGTTTGAGTCACTCCGCAACTAATGAAAAACTGTTTTTT

V: TRBV11-2
J: TRBJ2-4
D: TRBD2
size: NA
CDR3: CASSLRLAGELAKNIQYF
DNA: TGTGCCAGCAGCCTTAGACTAGCGGGGGAACTAGCCAAAAACATTCAGTACTTC

V: TRBV30
J: TRBJ1-1
D: NA
size: NA
CDR3: CAWNNPGGNTEAFF
DNA: TGTGCCTGGAACAACCCGGGGGGGAACACTGAAGCTTTCTTT

V: TRBV6-5
J: TRBJ1-1
D: TRBD1
size: many
CDR3: CASNNRGRTEAFF
DNA: TGTGCCAGCAATAACAGGGGCAGGACTGAAGCTTTCTTT

V: TRBV5-1
J: TRBJ2-5
D: TRBD1
size: few
CDR3: CASSGQGLGGETQYF
DNA: TGCGCCAGCAGCGGACAGGGCCTTGGGGGAGAGACCCAGTACTTC

V: TRBV10-3
J: TRBJ2-1
D: NA
size: NA
CDR3: CAISEPPWRGTDYNEQFF
DNA: TGTGCCATCAGTGAGCCGCCTTGGAGGGGGACAGATTACAATGAGCAGTTCTTC

V: TRBV6-1
J: TRBJ2-1
D: TRBD2
size: NA
CDR3: CASSERLAGDYNEQFF
DNA: TGTGCCAGCAGTGAAAGGCTAGCGGGGGACTACAATGAGCAGTTCTTC

V: TRBV4-3
J: TRBJ2-6
D: TRBD2
size: NA
CDR3: CARSHDREGTSSGANVLTF
DNA: TGCGCCCGCAGCCACGACCGGGAGGGGACGAGCTCTGGGGCCAACGTCCTGACTTTC

V: TRBV7-2
J: TRBJ2-2
D: NA
size: NA
CDR3: CASSRLGLKNTGELFF
DNA: TGTGCCAGCAGCCGCTTGGGACTGAAAAACACCGGGGAGCTGTTTTTT

V: TRBV7-6
J: TRBJ2-3
D: NA
size: many
CDR3: CASSQGTTNTQYF
DNA: TGTGCCAGCAGCCAGGGGACTACGAATACGCAGTATTTT

V: TRBV7-9
J: TRBJ1-4
D: NA
size: NA
CDR3: CASSKGGLWEKLFF
DNA: TGTGCCAGCAGCAAGGGGGGGTTGTGGGAAAAACTGTTTTTT

V: TRBV18
J: TRBJ2-3
D: NA
size: NA
CDR3: CASSPLGGGTDTQYF
DNA: TGTGCCAGCTCACCACTAGGGGGGGGCACAGATACGCAGTATTTT

V: TRBV5-1
J: TRBJ2-5
D: TRBD2
size: NA
CDR3: CASSPGLAEPETQYF
DNA: TGCGCCAGCAGCCCAGGACTAGCGGAGCCAGAGACCCAGTACTTC

V: TRBV7-8
J: TRBJ2-1
D: TRBD2
size: NA
CDR3: CASVNLAGGSYNEQFF
DNA: TGTGCCAGCGTCAATTTAGCGGGGGGGTCCTACAATGAGCAGTTCTTC

V: TRBV5-6
J: TRBJ2-5
D: NA
size: NA
CDR3: CASSGDIQETQYF
DNA: TGTGCCAGCAGCGGGGACATCCAAGAGACCCAGTACTTC

V: TRBV7-7
J: TRBJ2-5
D: TRBD2
size: NA
CDR3: CASSLRAGVGETQYF
DNA: TGTGCCAGCAGCCTTAGGGCGGGGGTCGGGGAGACCCAGTACTTC

V: TRBV7-6
J: TRBJ2-3
D: TRBD2
size: NA
CDR3: CASSLAPSGGLSTDTQYF
DNA: TGTGCCAGCAGCTTAGCTCCTAGCGGGGGCCTCAGCACAGATACGCAGTATTTT

V: TRBV19
J: TRBJ2-7
D: NA
size: NA
CDR3: CASSIGTAYEQYF
DNA: TGTGCCAGTAGTATAGGGACAGCCTACGAGCAGTACTTC

V: TRBV2
J: TRBJ2-5
D: NA
size: NA
CDR3: CASSEGVLQETQYF
DNA: TGTGCCAGCAGTGAAGGTGTCCTCCAAGAGACCCAGTACTTC

V: TRBV2
J: TRBJ1-3
D: NA
size: NA
CDR3: CASSVQGTGNTIYF
DNA: TGTGCCAGCAGTGTTCAGGGAACTGGAAACACCATATATTTT

V: TRBV13
J: TRBJ1-1
D: NA
size: NA
CDR3: CASSPNRQGLWNTEAFF
DNA: TGTGCCAGCAGCCCCAACCGCCAGGGGTTATGGAACACTGAAGCTTTCTTT

V: TRBV27
J: TRBJ2-2
D: NA
size: NA
CDR3: CASPARDIAGELFF
DNA: TGTGCCAGCCCCGCCAGGGACATCGCCGGGGAGCTGTTTTTT

V: TRBV7-2
J: TRBJ2-3
D: NA
size: few
CDR3: CASSSPAGGGHSTDTQYF
DNA: TGTGCCAGCAGCTCCCCCGCTGGCGGGGGCCATAGCACAGATACGCAGTATTTT

V: TRBV12-3/TRBV12-4
J: TRBJ1-5
D: NA
size: NA
CDR3: CASSEQVNQPQHF
DNA: TGTGCCAGCAGCGAACAGGTAAATCAGCCCCAGCATTTT

V: TRBV19
J: TRBJ1-4
D: TRBD1
size: NA
CDR3: CASSPWTGGIATNEKLFF
DNA: TGTGCCAGTAGTCCCTGGACAGGGGGCATAGCAACTAATGAAAAACTGTTTTTT

V: TRBV4-1
J: TRBJ2-2
D: NA
size: NA
CDR3: CASSHSTGSSGELFF
DNA: TGCGCCAGCAGCCATTCGACAGGTTCTTCCGGGGAGCTGTTTTTT

V: TRBV7-2
J: TRBJ1-2
D: NA
size: NA
CDR3: CASSEDREGYTF
DNA: TGTGCCAGCAGCGAAGACCGGGAAGGCTACACCTTC

V: TRBV4-1
J: TRBJ2-2
D: NA
size: NA
CDR3: CASSSQERRSRELFF
DNA: TGCGCCAGCAGCTCCCAGGAACGGCGCAGTCGGGAGCTGTTTTTT